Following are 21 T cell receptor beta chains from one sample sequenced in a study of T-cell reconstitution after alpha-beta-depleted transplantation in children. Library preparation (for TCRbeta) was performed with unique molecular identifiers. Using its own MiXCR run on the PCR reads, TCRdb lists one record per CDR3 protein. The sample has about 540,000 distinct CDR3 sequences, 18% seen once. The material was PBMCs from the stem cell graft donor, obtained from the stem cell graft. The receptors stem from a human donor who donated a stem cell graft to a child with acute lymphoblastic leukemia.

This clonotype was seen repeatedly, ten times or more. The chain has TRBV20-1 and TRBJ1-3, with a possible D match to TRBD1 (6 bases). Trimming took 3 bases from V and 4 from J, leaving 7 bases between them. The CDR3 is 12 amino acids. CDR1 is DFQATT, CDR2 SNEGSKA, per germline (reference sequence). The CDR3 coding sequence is TGCAGTGCTAGCAGGGGAGGAAACACCATATATTTT. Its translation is CSASRGGNTIYF.

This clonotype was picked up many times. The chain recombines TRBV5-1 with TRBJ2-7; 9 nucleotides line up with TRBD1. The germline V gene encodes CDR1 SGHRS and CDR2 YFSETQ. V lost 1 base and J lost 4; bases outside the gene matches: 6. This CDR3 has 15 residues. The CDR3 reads CASSLSGQGWYEQYF. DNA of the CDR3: TGCGCCAGCAGCTTGTCGGGACAGGGCTGGTACGAGCAGTACTTC.

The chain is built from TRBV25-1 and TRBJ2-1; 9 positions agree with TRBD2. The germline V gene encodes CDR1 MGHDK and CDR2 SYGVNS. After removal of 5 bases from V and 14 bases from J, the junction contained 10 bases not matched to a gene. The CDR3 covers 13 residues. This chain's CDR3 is CASSLAGEGSKFF. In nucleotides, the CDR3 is TGTGCCAGCAGTTTAGCGGGAGAAGGATCAAAGTTCTTC.

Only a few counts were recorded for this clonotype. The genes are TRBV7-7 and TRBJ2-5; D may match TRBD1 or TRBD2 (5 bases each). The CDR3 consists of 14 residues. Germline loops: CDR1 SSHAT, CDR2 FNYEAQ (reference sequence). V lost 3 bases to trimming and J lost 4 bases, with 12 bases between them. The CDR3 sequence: CASSLGSGLETQYF. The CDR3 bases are TGTGCCAGCAGCTTGGGTTCGGGGCTAGAGACCCAGTACTTC.

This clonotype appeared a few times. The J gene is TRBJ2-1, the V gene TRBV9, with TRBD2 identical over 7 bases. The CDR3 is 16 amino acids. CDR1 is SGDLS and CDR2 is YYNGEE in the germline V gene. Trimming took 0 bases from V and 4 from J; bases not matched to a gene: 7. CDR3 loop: CASSVGTGREYNEQFF. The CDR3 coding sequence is TGTGCCAGCAGCGTAGGAACGGGGAGGGAATACAATGAGCAGTTCTTC.

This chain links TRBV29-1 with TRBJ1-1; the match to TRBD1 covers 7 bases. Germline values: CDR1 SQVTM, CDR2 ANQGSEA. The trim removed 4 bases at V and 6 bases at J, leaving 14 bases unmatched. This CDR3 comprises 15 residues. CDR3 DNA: TGCAGCGTTGCTAAATTAAGACAGGGAGGTCCTGAAGCTTTCTTT. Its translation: CSVAKLRQGGPEAFF. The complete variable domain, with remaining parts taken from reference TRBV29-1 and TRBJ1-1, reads SAVISQKPSRDICQRGTSLTIQCQVDSQVTMMFWYRQQPGQSLTLIATANQGSEATYESGFVIDKFPISRPNLTFSTLTVSNMSPEDSSIYLCSVAKLRQGGPEAFFGQGTRLTVV.

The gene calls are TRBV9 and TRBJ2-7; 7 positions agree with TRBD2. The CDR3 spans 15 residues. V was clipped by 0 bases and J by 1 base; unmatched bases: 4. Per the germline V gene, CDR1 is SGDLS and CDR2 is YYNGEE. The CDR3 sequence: CASSVGAGVSYEQYF. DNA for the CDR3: TGTGCCAGCAGCGTAGGGGCGGGAGTGTCCTACGAGCAGTACTTC.

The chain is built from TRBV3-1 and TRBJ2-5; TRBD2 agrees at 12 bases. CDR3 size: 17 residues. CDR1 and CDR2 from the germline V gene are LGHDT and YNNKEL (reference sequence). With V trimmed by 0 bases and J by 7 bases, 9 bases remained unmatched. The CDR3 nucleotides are TGTGCCAGCAGCCAAGATCTAGCGGGAGGGGGCAAGGGGACCCAGTACTTC. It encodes CASSQDLAGGGKGTQYF.

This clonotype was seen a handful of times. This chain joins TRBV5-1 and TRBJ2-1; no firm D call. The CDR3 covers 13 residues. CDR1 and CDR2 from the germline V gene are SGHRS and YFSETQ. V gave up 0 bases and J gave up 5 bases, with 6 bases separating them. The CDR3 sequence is CASSLVKNNEQFF. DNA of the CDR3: TGCGCCAGCAGCTTGGTAAAGAACAATGAGCAGTTCTTC.

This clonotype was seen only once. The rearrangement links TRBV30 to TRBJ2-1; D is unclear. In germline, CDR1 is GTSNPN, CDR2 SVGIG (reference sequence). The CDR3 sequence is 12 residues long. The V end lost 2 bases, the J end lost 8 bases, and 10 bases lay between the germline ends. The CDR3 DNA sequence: TGTGCCTGGAGTTCGACCTTCGATGAGCAGTTCTTC. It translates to CAWSSTFDEQFF.

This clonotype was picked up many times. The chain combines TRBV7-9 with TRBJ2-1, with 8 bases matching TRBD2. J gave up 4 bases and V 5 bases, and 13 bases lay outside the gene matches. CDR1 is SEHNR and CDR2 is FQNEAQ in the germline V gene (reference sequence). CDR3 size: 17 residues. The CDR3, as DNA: TGTGCCAGCAGCCCACGACTGGCGGGAGGAGGATACAATGAGCAGTTCTTC. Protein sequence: CASSPRLAGGGYNEQFF.

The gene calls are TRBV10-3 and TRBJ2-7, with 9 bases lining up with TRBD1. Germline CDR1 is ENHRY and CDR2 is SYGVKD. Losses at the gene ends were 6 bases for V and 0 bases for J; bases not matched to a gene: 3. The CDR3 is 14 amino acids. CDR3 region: CAIRAGQGSYEQYF. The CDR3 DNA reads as TGTGCCATCAGGGCGGGACAGGGCTCCTACGAGCAGTACTTC.

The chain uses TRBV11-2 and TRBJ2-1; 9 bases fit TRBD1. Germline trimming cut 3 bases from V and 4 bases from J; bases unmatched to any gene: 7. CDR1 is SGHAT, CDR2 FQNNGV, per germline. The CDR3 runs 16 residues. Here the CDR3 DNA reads TGTGCCAGCAGCTTGGCCGGGACAGGGTTTTACAATGAGCAGTTCTTC. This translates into CASSLAGTGFYNEQFF.

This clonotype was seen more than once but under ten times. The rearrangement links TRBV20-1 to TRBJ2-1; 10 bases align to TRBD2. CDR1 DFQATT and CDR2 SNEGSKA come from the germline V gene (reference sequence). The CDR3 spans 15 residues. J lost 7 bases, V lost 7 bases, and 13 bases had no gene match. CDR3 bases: TGCAGTGGCAAGGCCCTAGCGGGAGCTAGAAATGAGCAGTTCTTC. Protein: CSGKALAGARNEQFF.

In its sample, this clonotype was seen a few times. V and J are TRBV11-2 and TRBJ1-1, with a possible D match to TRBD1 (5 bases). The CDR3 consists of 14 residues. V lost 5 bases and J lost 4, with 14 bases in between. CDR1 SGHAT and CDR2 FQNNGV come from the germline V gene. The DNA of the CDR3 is TGTGCCAGCAGCCCCGGGGCGGCTTTCACTGAAGCTTTCTTT. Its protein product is CASSPGAAFTEAFF.

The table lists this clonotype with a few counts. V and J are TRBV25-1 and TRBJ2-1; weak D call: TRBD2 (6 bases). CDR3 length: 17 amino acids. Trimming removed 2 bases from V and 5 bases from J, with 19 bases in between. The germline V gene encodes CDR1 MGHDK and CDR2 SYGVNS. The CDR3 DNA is TGTGCCAGCAGTGAAGGGGTACTAGCTATTCCCCACAATGAGCAGTTCTTC. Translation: CASSEGVLAIPHNEQFF.

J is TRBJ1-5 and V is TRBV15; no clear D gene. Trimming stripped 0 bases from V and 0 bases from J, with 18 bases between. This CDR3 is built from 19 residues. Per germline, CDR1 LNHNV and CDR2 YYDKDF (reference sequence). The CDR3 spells CATSRDFKADGNSNQPQHF. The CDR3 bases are TGTGCCACCAGCAGAGATTTTAAGGCAGATGGAAATAGCAATCAGCCCCAGCATTTT.

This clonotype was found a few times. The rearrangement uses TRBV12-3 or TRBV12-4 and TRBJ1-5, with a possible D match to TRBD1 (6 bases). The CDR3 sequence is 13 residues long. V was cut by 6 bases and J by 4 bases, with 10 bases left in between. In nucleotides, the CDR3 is TGTGCCAGCAGCAACAGGGATAATCAGCCCCAGCATTTT. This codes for CASSNRDNQPQHF.

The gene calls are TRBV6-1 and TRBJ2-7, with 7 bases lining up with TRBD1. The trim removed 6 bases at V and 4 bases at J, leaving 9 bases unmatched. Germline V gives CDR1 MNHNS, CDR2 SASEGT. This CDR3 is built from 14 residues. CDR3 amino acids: CASRQTGALYEQYF. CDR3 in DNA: TGTGCCAGCAGACAAACAGGGGCGTTATACGAGCAGTACTTC.

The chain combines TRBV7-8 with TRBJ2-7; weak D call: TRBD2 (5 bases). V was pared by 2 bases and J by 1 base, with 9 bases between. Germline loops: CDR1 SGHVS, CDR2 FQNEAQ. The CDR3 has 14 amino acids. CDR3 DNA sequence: TGTGCCAGCAGCTTACGCAAGCGGTCCTACGAGCAGTACTTC. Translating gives CASSLRKRSYEQYF.

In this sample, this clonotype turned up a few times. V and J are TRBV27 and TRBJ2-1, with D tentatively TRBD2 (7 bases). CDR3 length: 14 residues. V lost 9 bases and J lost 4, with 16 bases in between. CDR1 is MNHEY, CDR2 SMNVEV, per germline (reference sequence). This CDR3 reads CASQGRDGYNEQFF. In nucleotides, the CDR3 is TGTGCCAGTCAGGGGAGGGACGGGTACAATGAGCAGTTCTTC.